This TCR beta chain was sequenced in a study of cytomegalovirus exposure and HLA in healthy donors. Study conclusions and caveats: Most of the TCR beta V segments (in an earlier analysis) were productive either about 90% or about 30% of the time. An analysis was carried out at a later point. It showed that HLA-associated TCR beta chains were more clonally expanded than equally common non-associated chains. As a later analysis revealed, most CMV-associated TCR beta chains appeared HLA-restricted. The HLA-A and HLA-B alleles of most subjects were reportedly predicted accurately from TCR beta sequences.

In the PCR, 60 Vbeta and 13 Jbeta primers were used. Assay: immunoSEQ multiplex PCR; the TCRdb copy retains only in-frame clones and omits some. The sample includes some 180,000 clones, around 74% of them seen just once. This CDR3 is 14 amino acids long. The ends were cut back, 5 bases at V and 0 bases at J, with 8 bases in the middle. Germline V gives CDR1 SGHVS, CDR2 FQNEAQ. For this clone: Antigen unknown.

The TCR sequence derives from a male donor in good health and CMV-seronegative. The chain recombines TRBV7-8 with TRBJ1-5; D is uncertain. The sequencing sample was made of PBMCs. The CDR3 DNA sequence: TGTGCCAGCAGCACCGCTAATAGCAATCAGCCCCAGCATTTT. Translated, it gives CASSTANSNQPQHF.